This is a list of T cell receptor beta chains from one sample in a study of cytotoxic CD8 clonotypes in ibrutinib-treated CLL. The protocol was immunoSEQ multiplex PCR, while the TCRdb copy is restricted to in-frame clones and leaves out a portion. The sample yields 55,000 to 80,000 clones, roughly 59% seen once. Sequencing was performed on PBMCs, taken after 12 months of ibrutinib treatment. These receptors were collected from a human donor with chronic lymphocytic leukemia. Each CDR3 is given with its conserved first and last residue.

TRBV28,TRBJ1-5,CASSLLTGVLGQPQHF
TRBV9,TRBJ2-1,CASNPDSLNEQFF
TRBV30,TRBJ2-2,CAWSVLGPTGELFF
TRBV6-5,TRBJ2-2,CASSYSDGRGELFF
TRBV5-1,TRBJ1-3,CASSPTGFGNTIYF
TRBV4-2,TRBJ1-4,CASSQDALRAEKLFF
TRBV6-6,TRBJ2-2,CASTTGQTTGELFF
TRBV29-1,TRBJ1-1,CSAGPGTLNTEAFF
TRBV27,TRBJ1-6,CASSLVGTGLLLLRSPLHF
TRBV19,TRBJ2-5,CASSIDRTAGAETQYF
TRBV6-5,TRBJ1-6,CASSYNRDINSPLHF
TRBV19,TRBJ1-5,CASTFTRATGQPQHF
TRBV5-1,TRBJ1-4,CASSLEPRGTNEKLFF
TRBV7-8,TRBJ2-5,CASSGYEETQYF
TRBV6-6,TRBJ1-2,CASSLRGESYTF
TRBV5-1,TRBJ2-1,CASSPRTGGRSYNEQFF
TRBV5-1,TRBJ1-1,CASSLVLGSVNTEAFF
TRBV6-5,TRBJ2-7,CASSRTGIFVKQYF
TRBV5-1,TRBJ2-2,CASSPYLAGGTGELFF
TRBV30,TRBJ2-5,CAWSELSGSTQYF
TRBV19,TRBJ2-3,CASSSGGGTDTQYF
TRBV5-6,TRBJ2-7,CASRMTGTYEQYF
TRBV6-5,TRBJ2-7,CASSYSGRHEQYF
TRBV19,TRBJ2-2,CASNAGGRSVFF
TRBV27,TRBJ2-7,CASSWTSATYEQYF
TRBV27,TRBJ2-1,CASSLWGGEQFF
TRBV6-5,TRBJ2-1,CASTAGDRNEQFF
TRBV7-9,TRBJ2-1,CASSSSAGTGWSNEQFF
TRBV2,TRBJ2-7,CASRTSGSHEQYF
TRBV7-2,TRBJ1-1,CASSIRGGPTEAFF
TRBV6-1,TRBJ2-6,CASHRGAGANVLTF
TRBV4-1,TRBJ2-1,CASSPHSSGYPDNEQFF
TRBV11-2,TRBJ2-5,CASSLGNPNGETQYF
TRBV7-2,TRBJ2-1,CASSYYNEQFF
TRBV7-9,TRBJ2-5,CASSSLDRPETQYF
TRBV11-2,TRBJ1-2,CASSSSPPSLASNYGYTF
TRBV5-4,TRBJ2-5,CASSKGETQYF
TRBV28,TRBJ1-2,CASSLGRKNGYTF
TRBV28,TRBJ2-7,CASSFGSYSYEQYF
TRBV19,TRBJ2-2,CASSPRTGRGTGELFF
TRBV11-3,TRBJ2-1,CASSPTGDRVREQFF
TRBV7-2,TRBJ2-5,CASSLRTETQYF
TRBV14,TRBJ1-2,CASSQDLLPTGDGYTF